Described below is a single TCR beta chain sequence and its context. The data derive from a study of blood T cell repertoires in COVID-19. About the study: The study drew acute and convalescent COVID-19 samples from the United States, Italy and Spain. From T cells, B-cell-depleted T cells, or PBMCs came the material, which was cDNA or gDNA.

This CDR3 spans 15 amino acids. J was trimmed by 4 bases and V by 8 bases; bases with no gene match: 10. Germline assignment: CDR1 MDHEN and CDR2 SYDVKM. Authors' methods: Scientists estimated how many nucleated cells there were by amplifying reference gene primers. Profiling relied on immunoSEQ multiplex PCR, and the TCRdb table lists in-frame clones only, not all of them. For V, J and clone size, that table is used; D and trimming come from the DNA. The sample includes around 220,000 clones, 84% seen only once; the top ten take around 20%. The TCR was taken from a man aged 25-40 years with active or convalescent COVID-19. The material sequenced was peripheral blood. The rearrangement links TRBV28 to TRBJ1-2, with 10 bases fitting TRBD1. CDR3 residues: CASEPPGQGTYGYTF. CDR3 coding DNA: TGTGCCAGCGAACCCCCGGGACAGGGGACCTATGGCTACACCTTC.